This T cell receptor beta chain was retrieved from a study of cytomegalovirus exposure and HLA in healthy donors. Findings of the study overall: As was reported, the HLA-A and HLA-B alleles of most subjects were accurately predicted from TCR beta sequences. Segments of the TCR beta V type were, in most cases, productive about 87% or about 30% of the time in an earlier analysis.

Details on this clone: The antigen is unknown.

The primer mix had 60 Vbeta and 13 Jbeta primers. Sequencing used immunoSEQ multiplex PCR; TCRdb keeps in-frame clones, though not all of them. The sample yields roughly 120,000 clones, more than 75% seen once. This TCR derives from a man aged 35-49 years in good health and CMV-seronegative. The specimen was PBMCs.

CDR3 DNA sequence: TGTGCCAGCAGCCAAGATCCCGGACTAGCACCCGGAAATACGCAGTATTTT. Protein product: CASSQDPGLAPGNTQYF. This chain connects TRBV4-2 to TRBJ2-3; 8 bases map to TRBD2. The CDR3 is 17 residues long. After removal of 0 bases from V and 7 bases from J, the junction contained 12 bases not matched to a gene. Germline V gene data show CDR1 as LGHNA and CDR2 as YNFKEQ.